What follows are 21 T cell receptor beta chains derived from one specimen sequenced in a study of shared clonotypes between healthy human individuals. Clones were sequenced by immunoSEQ multiplex PCR, and TCRdb holds only the in-frame ones, with some missing. Of 600,000 to 800,000 clones listed, over 60% were seen once; the top ten hold 1.8%. Material: memory CD4+ T cells sorted from blood. Subset denoted: CD45RA-negative fraction. Receptors were obtained from a woman aged 25-40 years in good health.

The rearrangement joins TRBV28 to TRBJ1-1; D might be TRBD1 (5 bases). The CDR3 totals 13 residues. Germline V gene sequence: CDR1 MDHEN, CDR2 SYDVKM. Trimming cost V 3 bases and J 6 bases, with 11 bases left between them. The CDR3 spells CASSLTRGAEAFF. In DNA form, the CDR3 reads TGTGCCAGCAGTTTGACCCGGGGCGCTGAAGCTTTCTTT.

This clone showed up many times. This chain uses TRBV7-9 with TRBJ1-1; D is uncertain. Trimming left V 0 bases short and J 11 bases short, with 10 bases between. The CDR3 runs to 12 residues. Per germline, CDR1 SEHNR and CDR2 FQNEAQ (reference sequence). The CDR3 is CASSLAERGAFF. The CDR3 DNA reads TGTGCCAGCAGCTTAGCGGAGCGGGGTGCTTTCTTT.

The chain couples TRBV19 to TRBJ1-5, with 7 nucleotides matching TRBD1. CDR3 size: 17 residues. The germline V gene has CDR1 LNHDA and CDR2 SQIVND (reference sequence). The J segment lost 4 bases and the V segment lost 6 bases, leaving 15 bases of the junction unmatched. The CDR3 loop is CASSQGQVGVQNQPQHF. CDR3 sequence (DNA): TGTGCCAGTAGCCAAGGACAGGTCGGTGTTCAGAATCAGCCCCAGCATTTT.

Note on this clone: The same CDR3 also results from other DNA sequences found in this sample. The chain uses TRBV7-9 and TRBJ2-7; D is unresolved. Germline CDR1 is SEHNR and CDR2 is FQNEAQ (reference sequence). The CDR3 extends over 15 amino acids. V lost 0 bases to trimming and J lost 2 bases, with 11 bases between them. The CDR3 reads CASSLARGVTYEQYF. CDR3 nucleotide sequence: TGTGCCAGCAGCTTAGCTCGTGGGGTTACCTACGAGCAGTACTTC.

The J gene is TRBJ2-1, the V gene TRBV7-6, with TRBD2 matching over 12 bases. Per germline, CDR1 SGHVS and CDR2 FNYEAQ. Trimming took 4 bases from V and 6 from J; bases not matched to a gene: 4. There are 15 residues in the CDR3. The chain's CDR3 is CASSSASGRANEQFF. CDR3 in DNA: TGTGCCAGCAGCTCCGCTAGCGGGAGGGCCAATGAGCAGTTCTTC.

The chain couples TRBV29-1 to TRBJ2-6, with D possibly TRBD2 on 5 matching bases. The ends were cut back, 6 bases at V and 4 bases at J, with 16 bases in the middle. This CDR3 comprises 15 residues. Germline loops: CDR1 SQVTM, CDR2 ANQGSEA. CDR3 sequence reads: CSVGLSLGGANVLTF. DNA of the CDR3: TGCAGCGTAGGACTTTCCTTGGGGGGGGCCAACGTCCTGACTTTC.

V usage is TRBV7-3 and J usage is TRBJ1-5; D might be TRBD1 (5 bases). In germline, CDR1 is SGHTA, CDR2 FQGTGA. V shed 2 bases and J shed 4 bases, with 9 bases lying between them. CDR3 length: 14 amino acids. The CDR3 loop reads CASSLLAGNQPQHF. CDR3 nucleotide sequence: TGTGCCAGCAGCTTACTTGCAGGGAATCAGCCCCAGCATTTT.

The chain is built from TRBV29-1 and TRBJ2-5; 10 bases fit TRBD1. J was trimmed by 2 bases and V by 7 bases; bases with no gene match: 10. Germline V gene sequence: CDR1 SQVTM, CDR2 ANQGSEA. The CDR3 length is 15 residues. The CDR3 protein is CSASRDRGFQETQYF. The CDR3 DNA reads as TGCAGCGCTTCCCGGGACAGGGGATTTCAAGAGACCCAGTACTTC.

The chain employs TRBV2 and TRBJ2-7; D not resolved. CDR1 SNHLY and CDR2 FYNNEI come from the germline V gene. The CDR3 spans 12 residues. The ends were cut back, 5 bases at V and 4 bases at J, with 9 bases in the middle. The CDR3 region has the DNA TGTGCCAGCAGTTCAGACCGATACGAGCAGTACTTC. The encoded protein is CASSSDRYEQYF.

As to this clone: Different DNA sequences within this sample yield the same CDR3. The DNA for the CDR3 is TGTGCCAGCAGTCGGACAGCTAACTATGGCTACACCTTC. Its translation: CASSRTANYGYTF. The V gene is TRBV6-6, the J gene TRBJ1-2; possibly TRBD1 for D (6 bases). The CDR3 is made up of 13 amino acids. Germline assignment: CDR1 MNHNY and CDR2 SVGAGI (reference sequence). The V end lost 5 bases, the J end lost 0 bases, and 7 bases lay between the germline ends.

The J gene is TRBJ1-2, the V gene TRBV5-4, with TRBD1 as a possible D gene (5 bases). The V gene lost 3 bases and the J gene lost 3 bases, with 12 bases spanning the gap. The CDR3 totals 14 residues. Germline CDR1 is SGHNT and CDR2 is YYREEE (reference sequence). CDR3 sequence: CASSYGGFDYGYTF. Written as DNA, the CDR3 is TGTGCCAGCAGCTACGGGGGGTTTGACTATGGCTACACCTTC.

CDR3 sequence: CASSQSLRGQLSYEQYF. For the CDR3, the DNA is TGCGCCAGCAGTCAATCACTCCGGGGGCAGTTATCCTACGAGCAGTACTTC. This chain connects TRBV23-1 to TRBJ2-7; D tentatively fits TRBD1 or TRBD2 (6 bases each). TRBV23-1 is an ORF, and what it does is uncertain. The V end was cut by 0 bases, the J end by 1 base, with 16 bases between. This CDR3 has 17 residues.

This clone is a singleton in its sample. The chain recombines TRBV19 with TRBJ2-7; 9 nucleotides align to TRBD2. V lost 4 bases to trimming and J lost 7 bases; unmatched junction nucleotides: 5. The CDR3 contains 13 residues. Looked up from germline, CDR1 is LNHDA and CDR2 is SQIVND (reference sequence). The CDR3 DNA sequence: TGTGCCAGTAGTAAGCGGGAGGTGGATGAGCAGTACTTC. Translation: CASSKREVDEQYF. The whole variable domain, filled in from reference TRBV19 and TRBJ2-7, reads DGGITQSPKYLFRKEGQNVTLSCEQNLNHDAMYWYRQDPGQGLRLIYYSQIVNDFQKGDIAEGYSVSREKKESFPLTVTSAQKNPTAFYLCASSKREVDEQYFGPGTRLTVT.

The chain links TRBV15 to TRBJ2-1; the match to TRBD2 covers 8 bases. This CDR3 is 16 amino acids long. Trimming removed 0 bases from V and 6 bases from J; junction bases left unmatched: 7. Germline-derived CDR1 and CDR2 are LNHNV and YYDKDF (reference sequence). This CDR3 reads CATSRDLLAGGNEQFF. The CDR3 region has the DNA TGTGCCACCAGCAGAGATCTTCTCGCGGGGGGCAATGAGCAGTTCTTC.

V gene TRBV15 combines with J gene TRBJ2-3, with no clear D. The CDR3 runs 12 residues. CDR1 and CDR2 from the germline V gene are LNHNV and YYDKDF (reference sequence). The germline V and J ends were trimmed by 8 bases and 6 bases, with 12 bases remaining between them. The CDR3 bases are TGTGCCACCGCATCAATCAGCGATACGCAGTATTTT. This encodes CATASISDTQYF.

The rearrangement joins TRBV11-2 to TRBJ1-1, with D unclear. The CDR3 has 11 residues. V shed 5 bases and J shed 8 bases, with 9 bases lying between them. Germline V gene data show CDR1 as SGHAT and CDR2 as FQNNGV. For the CDR3, the DNA is TGTGCCAGCAGCCTTATAACCGAAGCTTTCTTT. Its protein product is CASSLITEAFF. The variable domain in full, with the rest retrieved from reference TRBV11-2 and TRBJ1-1, is EAGVAQSPRYKIIEKRQSVAFWCNPISGHATLYWYQQILGQGPKLLIQFQNNGVVDDSQLPKDRFSAERLKGVDSTLKIQPAKLEDSAVYLCASSLITEAFFGQGTRLTVV.

The chain couples TRBV5-1 to TRBJ1-4; D gene uncertain. Trimming took 3 bases from V and 2 from J, leaving 20 bases between them. The length of the CDR3 is 18 residues. In germline, CDR1 is SGHRS, CDR2 YFSETQ. The CDR3 region has the DNA TGCGCCAGCAGCTCTTCGGGATCCCGAAAGCTTACTAATGAAAAACTGTTTTTT. Its translation is CASSSSGSRKLTNEKLFF. The whole variable domain, remainder taken from reference TRBV5-1 and TRBJ1-4, is KAGVTQTPRYLIKTRGQQVTLSCSPISGHRSVSWYQQTPGQGLQFLFEYFSETQRNKGNFPGRFSGRQFSNSRSEMNVSTLELGDSALYLCASSSSGSRKLTNEKLFFGSGTQLSVL.

The chain carries TRBV18 and TRBJ1-1, with no clear D. Germline V gives CDR1 KGHSH, CDR2 LQKENI. The germline V and J ends were trimmed by 2 bases and 0 bases, with 7 bases remaining between them. This CDR3 region has 14 residues. The CDR3 region has the DNA TGTGCCAGCTCACCAGGCAGGCTGAACACTGAAGCTTTCTTT. Protein product: CASSPGRLNTEAFF.

CDR3 nucleotide sequence: TGTGCCAGCAGCCCCAACGAGGGAAACACTGAAGCTTTCTTT. As protein: CASSPNEGNTEAFF. The chain employs TRBV2 and TRBJ1-1, with D hard to call. The CDR3 totals 14 residues. Germline-derived CDR1 and CDR2 are SNHLY and FYNNEI. The V end was cut by 6 bases, the J end by 2 bases, with 13 bases between.

The rearrangement joins TRBV15 to TRBJ2-1; D tentatively reads TRBD1 or TRBD2 (5 bases each). Germline CDR1 and CDR2: LNHNV and YYDKDF (reference sequence). V lost 2 bases and J lost 10, with 12 bases in between. This CDR3 is 13 amino acids long. CDR3 in DNA: TGTGCCACCAGCAGAACGGGACCCACCGAGCAGTTCTTC. As protein: CATSRTGPTEQFF.

The chain employs TRBV5-1 and TRBJ1-1; TRBD1 agrees at 8 bases. Germline V gene data show CDR1 as SGHRS and CDR2 as YFSETQ. V dropped 5 bases and J dropped 0; count of bases not matched to a gene: 6. This CDR3 spans 15 amino acids. The CDR3 is CASRFGQGLNTEAFF. The CDR3 DNA sequence: TGCGCCAGCAGGTTCGGACAGGGCTTGAACACTGAAGCTTTCTTT.